This TCR beta chain was captured in a study of naive and memory T cell subsets. Sequential positive selection took CD4 T cells first, then CD8 T cells. The beta constant-region primer was an equimolar mix of two oligonucleotides covering TRBC1 and TRBC2. Ligated cDNA was amplified by four rounds of PCR with nested alpha and beta constant-region primers and SP2. A 12-nucleotide UMI and the SP2 primer were added to the cDNA 3' end by oligonucleotide ligation. TCRdb reprocessed the UMI-ligation and nested PCR reads with MiXCR, giving one entry per CDR3 protein. The sample holds 95,000 to 150,000 distinct CDR3 sequences, over 30% seen once. The germline V gene encodes CDR1 DFQATT and CDR2 SNEGSKA (reference sequence). The CDR3 has 14 residues. The germline V and J ends were trimmed by 4 bases and 2 bases, with 15 bases remaining between them. Comments on this clonotype: Its matching antigen is unknown.

Whole-study findings and limits: TCR abundance followed a power law differing between naive and memory subsets.

The chain employs TRBV20-1 and TRBJ2-7; D is perhaps TRBD2 (6 bases). The sample was central memory CD4+ T cells from blood. The sequence was collected from a human donor in good health. CDR3 DNA sequence: TGCAGTGCTAACCTAGCGCGTTTCCCCTACGAGCAGTACTTC. Amino acid sequence: CSANLARFPYEQYF.